This T cell receptor beta chain was sequenced during a study of shared clonotypes between healthy human individuals. On the study more broadly: Donors had three CD4 naive, three CD4 memory, two CD8 naive and one CD8 memory plate apiece.

Remarks on this clone: Its cognate antigen is unknown.

Execution of the assay was at deep level. The assay was immunoSEQ multiplex PCR, and TCRdb's table has in-frame clones only and misses some. The data hold approximately 2.1 million clones, with approximately 95% observed a single time. Trimming cost V 4 bases and J 9 bases; bases outside gene matches: 10. Germline CDR1 is SGHTA and CDR2 is FQGNSA. The CDR3 spans 15 residues. Findings and limits, study-wide: The authors sampled blood alone, and tissue repertoires likely differ.

Those who donated, Caucasian adults without exception, all lived in Nashville, Tennessee. Sample: naive CD4+ T cells from PBMCs. Subset denoted: CD45RA+ positively selected. The clonotype was recovered from a man younger than 35 in good health. Some clones in this sample may be carry-over from other donors' samples. The rearrangement joins TRBV7-2 to TRBJ2-5, with 11 bases lining up with TRBD2. CDR3 bases: TGTGCCAGCAGCTCCACTAGCGGGAGTAGGGGGGCCCAGTACTTC. Translated, it gives CASSSTSGSRGAQYF.